The source of this T cell receptor (beta chain) is a study of blood T cell repertoires in COVID-19. Study context: Acute and convalescent COVID-19 samples came from the United States, Italy and Spain. T cells, B-cell-depleted T cells, or PBMCs supplied cDNA or gDNA.

Germline CDR1 reads SNHLY; CDR2 reads FYNNEI. This CDR3 contains 13 residues. V lost 11 bases and J 4 bases, leaving 16 bases between the germline ends. A single count supports this clone. Here immunoSEQ multiplex PCR was the method, and the copy in TCRdb shows in-frame clones only, minus some. Among around 300,000 clones, around 86% were seen once, and the ten largest hold 1%. This clonotype was sampled from a man aged 45-65 years with active or convalescent COVID-19. Material for sequencing was peripheral blood. This rearrangement joins TRBV2 to TRBJ2-3, with a weak D call TRBD2 (5 bases). CDR3 DNA: TGTGCCTCCCGAGCATCGGAGGCAGATACGCAGTATTTT. Residues: CASRASEADTQYF.